This TCR beta chain comes out of a study of breast tumors, draining lymph nodes, adjacent tissues. Breast cancer patients provided tissue from their axillary draining lymph nodes. Points on this clonotype: This may be a read error: a much more frequent sequence differs by one nucleotide.

TCRdb re-analysed the multiplex PCR reads in MiXCR, keeping a single row per CDR3 protein. The sample includes more than 85,000 distinct CDR3 sequences, less than 25% of them seen just once. There are 16 residues in the CDR3. Germline assignment: CDR1 LNHNV and CDR2 YYDKDF (reference sequence). Trimming removed 7 bases from V and 8 bases from J; junction bases left unmatched: 16. The TCR originated in a female donor with breast cancer. Some clones in this sample may be carry-over from other donors' samples. The chain employs TRBV15 and TRBJ1-4, with 7 bases lining up with TRBD1. Sequenced material: axillary lymph node tissue. The CDR3 protein is CATTRERGPVGEKLFF. The CDR3 nucleotides are TGTGCCACCACCAGGGAGAGGGGGCCTGTTGGGGAAAAACTGTTTTTT. Full variable domain (outside the CDR3, taken from reference TRBV15 and TRBJ1-4): DAMVIQNPRYQVTQFGKPVTLSCSQTLNHNVMYWYQQKSSQAPKLLFHYYDKDFNNEADTPDNFQSRRPNTSFCFLDIRSPGLGDTAMYLCATTRERGPVGEKLFFGSGTQLSVL.